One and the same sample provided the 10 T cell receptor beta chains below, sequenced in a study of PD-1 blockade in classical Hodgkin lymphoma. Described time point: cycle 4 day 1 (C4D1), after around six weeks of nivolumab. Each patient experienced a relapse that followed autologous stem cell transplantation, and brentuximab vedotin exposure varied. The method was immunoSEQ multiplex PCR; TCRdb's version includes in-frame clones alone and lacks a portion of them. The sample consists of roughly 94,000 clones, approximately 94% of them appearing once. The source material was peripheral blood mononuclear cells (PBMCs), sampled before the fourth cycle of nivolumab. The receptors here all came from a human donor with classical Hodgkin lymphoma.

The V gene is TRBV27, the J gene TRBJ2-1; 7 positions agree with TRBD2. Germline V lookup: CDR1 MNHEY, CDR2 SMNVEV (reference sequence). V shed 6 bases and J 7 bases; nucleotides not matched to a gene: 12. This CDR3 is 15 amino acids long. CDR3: CASRRAAGGGNEQFF. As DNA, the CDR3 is TGTGCCAGCAGAAGGGCCGCTGGGGGGGGGAATGAGCAGTTCTTC.

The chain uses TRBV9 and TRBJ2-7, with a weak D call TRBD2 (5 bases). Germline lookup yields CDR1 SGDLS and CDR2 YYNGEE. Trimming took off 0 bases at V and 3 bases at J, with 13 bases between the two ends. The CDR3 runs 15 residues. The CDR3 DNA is TGTGCCAGCAGCGTAGCCCCCGGGATGGGCTACGAGCAGTACTTC. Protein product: CASSVAPGMGYEQYF.

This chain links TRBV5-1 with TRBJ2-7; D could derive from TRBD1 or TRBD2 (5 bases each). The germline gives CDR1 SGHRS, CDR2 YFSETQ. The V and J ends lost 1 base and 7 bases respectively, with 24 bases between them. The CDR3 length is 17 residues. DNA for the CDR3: TGCGCCAGCAGCTTGACAAGCCGGGGCGCCACCCGGGCAGAGCAGTACTTC. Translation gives CASSLTSRGATRAEQYF.

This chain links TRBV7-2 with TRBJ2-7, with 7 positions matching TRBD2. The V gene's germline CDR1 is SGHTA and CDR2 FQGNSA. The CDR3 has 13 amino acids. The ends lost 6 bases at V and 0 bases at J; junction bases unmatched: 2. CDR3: CASRGDYSYEQYF. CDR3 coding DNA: TGTGCCAGCAGGGGGGACTACTCCTACGAGCAGTACTTC. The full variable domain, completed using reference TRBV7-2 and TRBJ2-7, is GAGVSQSPSNKVTEKGKDVELRCDPISGHTALYWYRQSLGQGLEFLIYFQGNSAPDKSGLPSDRFSAERTGGSVSTLTIQRTQQEDSAVYLCASRGDYSYEQYFGPGTRLTVT.

In DNA form, the CDR3 reads TGTGCCAGCAGCCGGAACAGGGGTAACTATGGCTACACCTTC. It translates to CASSRNRGNYGYTF. The genes are TRBV28 and TRBJ1-2; TRBD1 aligns across 7 bases. This CDR3 spans 14 amino acids. With V trimmed by 6 bases and J by 1 base, 5 bases remained unmatched. Germline V gene lookup returns CDR1 MDHEN and CDR2 SYDVKM.

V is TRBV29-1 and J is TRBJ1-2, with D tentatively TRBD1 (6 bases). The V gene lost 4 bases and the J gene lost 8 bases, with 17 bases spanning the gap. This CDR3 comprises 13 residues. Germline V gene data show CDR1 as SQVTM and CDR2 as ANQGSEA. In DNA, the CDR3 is TGCAGCGTTGGCCCGGGGGGGCAAAGGGGCTACACCTTC. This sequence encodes CSVGPGGQRGYTF.

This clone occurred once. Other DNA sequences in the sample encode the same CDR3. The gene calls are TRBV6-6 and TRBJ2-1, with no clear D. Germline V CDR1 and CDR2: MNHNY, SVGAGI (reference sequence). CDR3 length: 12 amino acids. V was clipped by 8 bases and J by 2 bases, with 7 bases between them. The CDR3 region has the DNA TGTGCCAGCCGTCGCCCCTACAATGAGCAGTTCTTC. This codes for CASRRPYNEQFF.

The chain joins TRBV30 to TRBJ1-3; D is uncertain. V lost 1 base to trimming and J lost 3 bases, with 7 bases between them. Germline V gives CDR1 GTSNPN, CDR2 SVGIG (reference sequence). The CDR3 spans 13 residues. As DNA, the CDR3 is TGTGCCTGGAGTGGCGGGAATGGAAACACCATATATTTT. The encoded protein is CAWSGGNGNTIYF. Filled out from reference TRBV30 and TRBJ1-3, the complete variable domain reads SQTIHQWPATLVQPVGSPLSLECTVEGTSNPNLYWYRQAAGRGLQLLFYSVGIGQISSEVPQNLSASRPQDRQFILSSKKLLLSDSGFYLCAWSGGNGNTIYFGEGSWLTVV.

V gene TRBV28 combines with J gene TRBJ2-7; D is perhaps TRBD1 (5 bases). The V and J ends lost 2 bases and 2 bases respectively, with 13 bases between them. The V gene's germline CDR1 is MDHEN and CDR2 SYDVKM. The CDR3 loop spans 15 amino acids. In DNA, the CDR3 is TGTGCCAGCAGTTTAATTAGGATGGGGCCCTACGAGCAGTACTTC. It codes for CASSLIRMGPYEQYF.

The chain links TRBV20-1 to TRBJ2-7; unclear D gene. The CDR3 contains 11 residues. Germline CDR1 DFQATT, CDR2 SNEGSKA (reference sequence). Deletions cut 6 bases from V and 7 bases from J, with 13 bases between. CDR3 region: CSARVMSEQYF. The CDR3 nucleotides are TGCAGTGCCCGGGTCATGTCGGAGCAGTACTTC.